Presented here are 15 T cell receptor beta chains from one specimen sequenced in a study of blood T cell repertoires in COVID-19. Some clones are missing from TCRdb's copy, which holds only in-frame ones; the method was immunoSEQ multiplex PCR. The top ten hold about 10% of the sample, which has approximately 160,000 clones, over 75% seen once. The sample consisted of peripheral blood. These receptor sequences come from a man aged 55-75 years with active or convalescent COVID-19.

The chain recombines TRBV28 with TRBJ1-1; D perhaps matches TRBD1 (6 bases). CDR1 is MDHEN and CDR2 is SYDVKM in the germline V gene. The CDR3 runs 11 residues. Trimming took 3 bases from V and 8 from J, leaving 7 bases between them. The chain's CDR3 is CASSFTGEAFF. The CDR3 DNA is TGTGCCAGCAGTTTCACAGGGGAAGCTTTCTTT.

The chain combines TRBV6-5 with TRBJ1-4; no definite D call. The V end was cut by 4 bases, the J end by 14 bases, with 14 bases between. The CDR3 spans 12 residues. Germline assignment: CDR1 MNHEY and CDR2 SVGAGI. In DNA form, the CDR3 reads TGTGCCAGCAGTTCTCGCGGGGTCCACCTGTTTTTT. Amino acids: CASSSRGVHLFF.

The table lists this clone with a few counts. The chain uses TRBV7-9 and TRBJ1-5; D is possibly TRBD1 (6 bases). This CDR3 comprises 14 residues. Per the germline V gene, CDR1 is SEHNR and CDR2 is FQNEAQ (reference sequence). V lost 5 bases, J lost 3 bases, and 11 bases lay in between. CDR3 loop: CASSQGNYNQPQHF. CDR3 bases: TGTGCCAGCAGCCAGGGGAATTACAATCAGCCCCAGCATTTT.

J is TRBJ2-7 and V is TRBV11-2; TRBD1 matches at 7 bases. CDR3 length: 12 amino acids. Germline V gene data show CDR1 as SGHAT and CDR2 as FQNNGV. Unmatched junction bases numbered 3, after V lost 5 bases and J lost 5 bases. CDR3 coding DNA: TGTGCCAGCAGCCTCACAGGGGACGAGCAGTACTTC. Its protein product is CASSLTGDEQYF.

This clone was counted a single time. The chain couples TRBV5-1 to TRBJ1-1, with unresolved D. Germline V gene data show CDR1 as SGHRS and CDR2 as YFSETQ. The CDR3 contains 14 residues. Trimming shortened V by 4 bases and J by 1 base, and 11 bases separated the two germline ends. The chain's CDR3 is CASSSEPGNTEAFF. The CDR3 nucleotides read TGCGCCAGCAGCAGCGAACCGGGGAACACTGAAGCTTTCTTT.

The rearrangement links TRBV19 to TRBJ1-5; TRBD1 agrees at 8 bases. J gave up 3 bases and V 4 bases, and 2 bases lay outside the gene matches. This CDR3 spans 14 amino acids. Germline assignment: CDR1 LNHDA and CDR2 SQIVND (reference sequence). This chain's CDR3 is CASSKQGDNQPQHF. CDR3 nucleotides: TGTGCCAGTAGTAAACAGGGGGACAATCAGCCCCAGCATTTT.

The CDR3 DNA is TGTGCCAGGTTTCGGGAGAGGAGGGCCGGGGAGCTGTTTTTT. Protein product: CARFRERRAGELFF. The rearrangement joins TRBV21-1 to TRBJ2-2; the table names TRBD2, a call not compared with the DNA. TRBV21-1 is listed as a pseudogene. CDR3 length: 14 amino acids.

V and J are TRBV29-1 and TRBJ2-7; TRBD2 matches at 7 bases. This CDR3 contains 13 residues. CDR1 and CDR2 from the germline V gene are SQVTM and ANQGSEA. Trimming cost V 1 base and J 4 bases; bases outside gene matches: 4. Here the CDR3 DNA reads TGCAGCGTTGAAGGTGGGGGGGGTTACGAGCAGTACTTC. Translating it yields CSVEGGGGYEQYF.

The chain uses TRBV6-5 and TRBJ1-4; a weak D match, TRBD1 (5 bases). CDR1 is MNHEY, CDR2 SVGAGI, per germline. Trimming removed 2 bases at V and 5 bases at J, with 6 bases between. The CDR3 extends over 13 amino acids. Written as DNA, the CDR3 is TGTGCCAGCAGTTACAGGGGAAATGAAAAACTGTTTTTT. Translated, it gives CASSYRGNEKLFF.

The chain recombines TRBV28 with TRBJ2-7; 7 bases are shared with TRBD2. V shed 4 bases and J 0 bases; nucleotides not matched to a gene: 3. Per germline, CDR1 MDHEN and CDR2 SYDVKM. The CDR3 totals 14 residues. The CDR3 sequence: CASSSKRGSYEQYF. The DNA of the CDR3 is TGTGCCAGCAGTTCCAAGCGGGGCTCCTACGAGCAGTACTTC.

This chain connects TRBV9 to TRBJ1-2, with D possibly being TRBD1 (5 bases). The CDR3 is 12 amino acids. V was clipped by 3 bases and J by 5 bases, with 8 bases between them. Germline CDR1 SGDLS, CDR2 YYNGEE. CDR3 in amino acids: CASSEKGYGYTF. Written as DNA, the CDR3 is TGTGCCAGCAGCGAGAAGGGGTATGGCTACACCTTC.

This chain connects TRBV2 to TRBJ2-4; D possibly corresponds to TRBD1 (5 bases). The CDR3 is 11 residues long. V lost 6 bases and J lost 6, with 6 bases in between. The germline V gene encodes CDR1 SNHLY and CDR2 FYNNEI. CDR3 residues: CASRTANIQYF. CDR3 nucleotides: TGTGCCAGCAGGACAGCAAACATTCAGTACTTC.

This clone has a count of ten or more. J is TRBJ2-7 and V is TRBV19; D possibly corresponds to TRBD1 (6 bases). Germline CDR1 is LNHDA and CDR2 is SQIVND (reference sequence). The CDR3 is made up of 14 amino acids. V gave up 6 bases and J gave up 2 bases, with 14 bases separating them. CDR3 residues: CASRETGRTYEQYF. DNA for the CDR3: TGTGCCAGTAGAGAGACAGGTCGCACCTACGAGCAGTACTTC.

CDR3: CASSGHYQYF. CDR3 DNA: TGTGCCAGCAGCGGACACTATCAGTACTTC. V gene TRBV28 combines with J gene TRBJ2-7; D might be TRBD1 (5 bases). CDR3 size: 10 residues. Germline values: CDR1 MDHEN, CDR2 SYDVKM. Trimming pared 6 bases from V and 10 bases from J, leaving 10 bases between.

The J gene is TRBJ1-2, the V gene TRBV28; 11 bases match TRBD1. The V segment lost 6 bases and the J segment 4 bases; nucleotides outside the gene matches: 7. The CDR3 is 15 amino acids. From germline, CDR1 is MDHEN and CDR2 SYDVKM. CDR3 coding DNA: TGTGCCAGCAGAAGGACAGGGGGCTTGCTCTATGGCTACACCTTC. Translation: CASRRTGGLLYGYTF.